This T cell receptor (beta chain) was recorded in a study of immune cell composition in non-small cell lung cancer. About the study: Most cases were lung adenocarcinoma or squamous cell carcinoma. Study outcomes and limitations: Clones >0.5% enriched in tumour were rarer in adenocarcinoma (approximately 33%) than squamous (about 80%). Shared sequences between tumour-reactive and dominant in vivo clones were not proven.

CDR3 size: 16 residues. Trimming pared 0 bases from V and 1 base from J, leaving 12 bases between. Germline V gene sequence: CDR1 KGHSH, CDR2 LQKENI. This table comes from immunoSEQ multiplex PCR, and its TCRdb copy is limited to in-frame clones, with some not included. This table has 6,200 or so clones, 77% appearing once. Normal lung was taken at the farthest possible site, at least 3 cm from tumour. Genomic DNA came from frozen unsorted single-cell suspensions. The table lists this clone with a count of one. Antigen specificity is unknown. The clonotype comes from a human donor with non-small cell lung cancer. The specimen sequenced was non-adjacent lung tissue. The V call is TRBV18, the J call TRBJ1-1; D might be TRBD1 (6 bases). CDR3 coding DNA: TGTGCCAGCTCACCACCGGGGCTGACAGGGAACACTGAAGCTTTCTTT. It specifies CASSPPGLTGNTEAFF.